The present T cell receptor (beta chain) was sequenced within a study of T cell responses to AZD1222 COVID-19 vaccine. A note on this clone: Its antigen remains unidentified.

Produced via immunoSEQ multiplex PCR; TCRdb's table is partial and in-frame only. Counted here are 130,000 or so clones, approximately 93% occurring once; the ten biggest clones make up less than 1%. Findings of the study overall: Clonal diversity was possibly underestimated, and the donors were mostly white British, with more females.

The specimen was peripheral blood, collected on day 0 of MenACWY control vaccination. This clonotype was obtained from an adult in good health.

In nucleotides, the CDR3 is TGTGCCTGGAGACTGAGCGGGATTACCTACGAGCAGTACTTC. This sequence encodes CAWRLSGITYEQYF. V gene TRBV30 combines with J gene TRBJ2-7; 7 positions match TRBD2. The CDR3 extends over 14 amino acids. With 3 bases clipped from V and 2 bases from J, the junction kept 7 bases outside the gene matches. CDR1 and CDR2 (germline): GTSNPN, SVGIG (reference sequence).